This T cell receptor beta chain was sequenced during a study of cytomegalovirus exposure and HLA in healthy donors. Overall study context: It was reported in a later analysis that the 100 to 150 validation repertoires used the same platform as the 500 to 700 first-cohort repertoires.

Sequencing used immunoSEQ multiplex PCR; TCRdb keeps in-frame clones, though not all of them. Of some 84,000 clones listed, approximately 90% are singletons. The trim removed 6 bases at V and 4 bases at J, leaving 2 bases unmatched. The CDR3 is made up of 14 amino acids. Looked up from germline, CDR1 is LNHDA and CDR2 is SQIVND (reference sequence). The sequence derives from a man aged 25 to 40 in good health and CMV-seronegative. The chain couples TRBV19 to TRBJ2-7, with TRBD2 identical over 14 bases. The sequenced sample consisted of PBMCs. CDR3 DNA sequence: TGTGCCAGTAGCAGGACTAGCGGGAGGTACGAGCAGTACTTC. Protein sequence: CASSRTSGRYEQYF.